The sample holds one count of the clone carrying this T cell receptor (beta chain). This record comes from a study of blood T cell repertoires in COVID-19. Background on the study: Samples came from the United States, Italy and Spain, spanning acute and convalescent COVID-19.

Recruited during active infection, patients (from Seattle) were subsequently followed longitudinally. In the authors' workflow: Reference gene primer amplification gave estimated nucleated cell counts. Clones were sequenced by immunoSEQ multiplex PCR, and TCRdb holds only the in-frame ones, with some missing. V and J calls and clone size are copied from that table; D and trimming were computed from the DNA. The table includes some 110,000 clones, about 85% detected once. With 5 bases clipped from V and 7 bases from J, the junction kept 8 bases outside the gene matches. The length of the CDR3 is 14 residues. Germline assignment: CDR1 SGHTA and CDR2 FQGNSA.

This clonotype was obtained from a woman aged 80 or over with COVID-19, enrolled during active disease. This chain uses TRBV7-2 with TRBJ2-7, with 10 bases lining up with TRBD2. What was sequenced was peripheral blood. Written as DNA, the CDR3 is TGTGCCAGCAGCGCTGCTAGCGGGAGTAGGGAGCAGTACTTC. Translation: CASSAASGSREQYF.